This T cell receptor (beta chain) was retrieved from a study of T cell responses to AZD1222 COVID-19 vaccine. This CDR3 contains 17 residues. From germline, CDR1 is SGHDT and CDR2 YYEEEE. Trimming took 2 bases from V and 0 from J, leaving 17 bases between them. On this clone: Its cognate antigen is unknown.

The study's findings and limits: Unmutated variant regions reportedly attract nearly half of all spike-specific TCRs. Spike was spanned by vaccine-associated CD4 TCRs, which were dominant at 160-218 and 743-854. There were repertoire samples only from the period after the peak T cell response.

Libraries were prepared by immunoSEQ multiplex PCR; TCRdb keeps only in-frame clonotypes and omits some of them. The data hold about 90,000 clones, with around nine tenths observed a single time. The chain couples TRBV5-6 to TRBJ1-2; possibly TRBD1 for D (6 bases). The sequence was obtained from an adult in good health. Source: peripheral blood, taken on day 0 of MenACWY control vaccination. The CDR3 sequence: CASSFPGRGPTNYGYTF. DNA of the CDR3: TGTGCCAGCAGCTTCCCTGGACGGGGGCCCACTAACTATGGCTACACCTTC.